Below, one TCR beta chain is given with its context. No antigen is known for it. Repertoires were generated with immunoSEQ multiplex PCR, while TCRdb's copy carries only in-frame clones and drops some. This sample has around 50,000 clones; 90% to 95% occur once, and the top ten carry around 5.8%. The data derive from a study of cytomegalovirus exposure and HLA in healthy donors. Study-wide findings and caveats: Cytomegalovirus-associated status was assigned to about 160 TCR beta chains.

CDR1 and CDR2 (germline): SGHNT, YYREEE (reference sequence). The CDR3 sequence is 13 residues long. Trimming pared 4 bases from V and 0 bases from J, leaving 8 bases between. Input material: PBMCs. This chain links TRBV5-4 with TRBJ2-7; D gene uncertain. This sequence originates from a woman aged 18-30 years in good health and CMV-seronegative. CDR3 DNA: TGTGCCAGCAGCCCTACCGACTCCTACGAGCAGTACTTC. Translation: CASSPTDSYEQYF.